Only a few counts were recorded for the clone carrying this TCR beta chain. Original analysis: From reference gene primer amplification, estimates of nucleated cell counts were derived. The table came from immunoSEQ multiplex PCR; TCRdb's copy has only in-frame clones and leaves some out. That table furnishes V, J and clone size, whereas the DNA furnished D and trimming. The data hold about 98,000 clones, with around 84% observed a single time. This specimen belongs to a study of blood T cell repertoires in COVID-19. In the study overall: Samples taken during acute and convalescent COVID-19 were collected in the United States, Italy and Spain. From T cells, B-cell-depleted T cells, or PBMCs came the material, which was cDNA or gDNA.

Germline V gives CDR1 LNHNV, CDR2 YYDKDF (reference sequence). The CDR3 has 13 amino acids. Deletions cut 4 bases from V and 0 bases from J, with 5 bases between. The chain links TRBV15 to TRBJ2-3, with a tentative D call TRBD1 (5 bases). The receptor was isolated from a man aged 50-59 years with active or convalescent COVID-19. Source material: peripheral blood. Here the CDR3 reads CATSTGSTDTQYF. CDR3 sequence (DNA): TGTGCCACCAGCACAGGGAGCACAGATACGCAGTATTTT.